A single TCR beta chain is shown here with its context. The V gene lost 7 bases and the J gene lost 0 bases, with 9 bases spanning the gap. This CDR3 has 13 amino acids. The data belong to a study of metastatic and nonmetastatic thyroid tumors. TCRdb reanalyzed the PCR reads with MiXCR. The sample shows fewer than 18,000 clones, 24% of them seen only once. Ahead of thyroid surgery, no patient had received treatment of any kind. V usage is TRBV12-3 or TRBV12-4 and J usage is TRBJ1-1; D uncertain. The clonotype comes from a female donor with papillary thyroid cancer or a benign thyroid nodule (not recorded which). Some clones in this sample may be carry-over from other donors' samples. Source material: tumor tissue. The CDR3 sequence is CASMRWMNTEAFF. DNA of the CDR3: TGTGCCAGCATGAGGTGGATGAACACTGAAGCTTTCTTT.